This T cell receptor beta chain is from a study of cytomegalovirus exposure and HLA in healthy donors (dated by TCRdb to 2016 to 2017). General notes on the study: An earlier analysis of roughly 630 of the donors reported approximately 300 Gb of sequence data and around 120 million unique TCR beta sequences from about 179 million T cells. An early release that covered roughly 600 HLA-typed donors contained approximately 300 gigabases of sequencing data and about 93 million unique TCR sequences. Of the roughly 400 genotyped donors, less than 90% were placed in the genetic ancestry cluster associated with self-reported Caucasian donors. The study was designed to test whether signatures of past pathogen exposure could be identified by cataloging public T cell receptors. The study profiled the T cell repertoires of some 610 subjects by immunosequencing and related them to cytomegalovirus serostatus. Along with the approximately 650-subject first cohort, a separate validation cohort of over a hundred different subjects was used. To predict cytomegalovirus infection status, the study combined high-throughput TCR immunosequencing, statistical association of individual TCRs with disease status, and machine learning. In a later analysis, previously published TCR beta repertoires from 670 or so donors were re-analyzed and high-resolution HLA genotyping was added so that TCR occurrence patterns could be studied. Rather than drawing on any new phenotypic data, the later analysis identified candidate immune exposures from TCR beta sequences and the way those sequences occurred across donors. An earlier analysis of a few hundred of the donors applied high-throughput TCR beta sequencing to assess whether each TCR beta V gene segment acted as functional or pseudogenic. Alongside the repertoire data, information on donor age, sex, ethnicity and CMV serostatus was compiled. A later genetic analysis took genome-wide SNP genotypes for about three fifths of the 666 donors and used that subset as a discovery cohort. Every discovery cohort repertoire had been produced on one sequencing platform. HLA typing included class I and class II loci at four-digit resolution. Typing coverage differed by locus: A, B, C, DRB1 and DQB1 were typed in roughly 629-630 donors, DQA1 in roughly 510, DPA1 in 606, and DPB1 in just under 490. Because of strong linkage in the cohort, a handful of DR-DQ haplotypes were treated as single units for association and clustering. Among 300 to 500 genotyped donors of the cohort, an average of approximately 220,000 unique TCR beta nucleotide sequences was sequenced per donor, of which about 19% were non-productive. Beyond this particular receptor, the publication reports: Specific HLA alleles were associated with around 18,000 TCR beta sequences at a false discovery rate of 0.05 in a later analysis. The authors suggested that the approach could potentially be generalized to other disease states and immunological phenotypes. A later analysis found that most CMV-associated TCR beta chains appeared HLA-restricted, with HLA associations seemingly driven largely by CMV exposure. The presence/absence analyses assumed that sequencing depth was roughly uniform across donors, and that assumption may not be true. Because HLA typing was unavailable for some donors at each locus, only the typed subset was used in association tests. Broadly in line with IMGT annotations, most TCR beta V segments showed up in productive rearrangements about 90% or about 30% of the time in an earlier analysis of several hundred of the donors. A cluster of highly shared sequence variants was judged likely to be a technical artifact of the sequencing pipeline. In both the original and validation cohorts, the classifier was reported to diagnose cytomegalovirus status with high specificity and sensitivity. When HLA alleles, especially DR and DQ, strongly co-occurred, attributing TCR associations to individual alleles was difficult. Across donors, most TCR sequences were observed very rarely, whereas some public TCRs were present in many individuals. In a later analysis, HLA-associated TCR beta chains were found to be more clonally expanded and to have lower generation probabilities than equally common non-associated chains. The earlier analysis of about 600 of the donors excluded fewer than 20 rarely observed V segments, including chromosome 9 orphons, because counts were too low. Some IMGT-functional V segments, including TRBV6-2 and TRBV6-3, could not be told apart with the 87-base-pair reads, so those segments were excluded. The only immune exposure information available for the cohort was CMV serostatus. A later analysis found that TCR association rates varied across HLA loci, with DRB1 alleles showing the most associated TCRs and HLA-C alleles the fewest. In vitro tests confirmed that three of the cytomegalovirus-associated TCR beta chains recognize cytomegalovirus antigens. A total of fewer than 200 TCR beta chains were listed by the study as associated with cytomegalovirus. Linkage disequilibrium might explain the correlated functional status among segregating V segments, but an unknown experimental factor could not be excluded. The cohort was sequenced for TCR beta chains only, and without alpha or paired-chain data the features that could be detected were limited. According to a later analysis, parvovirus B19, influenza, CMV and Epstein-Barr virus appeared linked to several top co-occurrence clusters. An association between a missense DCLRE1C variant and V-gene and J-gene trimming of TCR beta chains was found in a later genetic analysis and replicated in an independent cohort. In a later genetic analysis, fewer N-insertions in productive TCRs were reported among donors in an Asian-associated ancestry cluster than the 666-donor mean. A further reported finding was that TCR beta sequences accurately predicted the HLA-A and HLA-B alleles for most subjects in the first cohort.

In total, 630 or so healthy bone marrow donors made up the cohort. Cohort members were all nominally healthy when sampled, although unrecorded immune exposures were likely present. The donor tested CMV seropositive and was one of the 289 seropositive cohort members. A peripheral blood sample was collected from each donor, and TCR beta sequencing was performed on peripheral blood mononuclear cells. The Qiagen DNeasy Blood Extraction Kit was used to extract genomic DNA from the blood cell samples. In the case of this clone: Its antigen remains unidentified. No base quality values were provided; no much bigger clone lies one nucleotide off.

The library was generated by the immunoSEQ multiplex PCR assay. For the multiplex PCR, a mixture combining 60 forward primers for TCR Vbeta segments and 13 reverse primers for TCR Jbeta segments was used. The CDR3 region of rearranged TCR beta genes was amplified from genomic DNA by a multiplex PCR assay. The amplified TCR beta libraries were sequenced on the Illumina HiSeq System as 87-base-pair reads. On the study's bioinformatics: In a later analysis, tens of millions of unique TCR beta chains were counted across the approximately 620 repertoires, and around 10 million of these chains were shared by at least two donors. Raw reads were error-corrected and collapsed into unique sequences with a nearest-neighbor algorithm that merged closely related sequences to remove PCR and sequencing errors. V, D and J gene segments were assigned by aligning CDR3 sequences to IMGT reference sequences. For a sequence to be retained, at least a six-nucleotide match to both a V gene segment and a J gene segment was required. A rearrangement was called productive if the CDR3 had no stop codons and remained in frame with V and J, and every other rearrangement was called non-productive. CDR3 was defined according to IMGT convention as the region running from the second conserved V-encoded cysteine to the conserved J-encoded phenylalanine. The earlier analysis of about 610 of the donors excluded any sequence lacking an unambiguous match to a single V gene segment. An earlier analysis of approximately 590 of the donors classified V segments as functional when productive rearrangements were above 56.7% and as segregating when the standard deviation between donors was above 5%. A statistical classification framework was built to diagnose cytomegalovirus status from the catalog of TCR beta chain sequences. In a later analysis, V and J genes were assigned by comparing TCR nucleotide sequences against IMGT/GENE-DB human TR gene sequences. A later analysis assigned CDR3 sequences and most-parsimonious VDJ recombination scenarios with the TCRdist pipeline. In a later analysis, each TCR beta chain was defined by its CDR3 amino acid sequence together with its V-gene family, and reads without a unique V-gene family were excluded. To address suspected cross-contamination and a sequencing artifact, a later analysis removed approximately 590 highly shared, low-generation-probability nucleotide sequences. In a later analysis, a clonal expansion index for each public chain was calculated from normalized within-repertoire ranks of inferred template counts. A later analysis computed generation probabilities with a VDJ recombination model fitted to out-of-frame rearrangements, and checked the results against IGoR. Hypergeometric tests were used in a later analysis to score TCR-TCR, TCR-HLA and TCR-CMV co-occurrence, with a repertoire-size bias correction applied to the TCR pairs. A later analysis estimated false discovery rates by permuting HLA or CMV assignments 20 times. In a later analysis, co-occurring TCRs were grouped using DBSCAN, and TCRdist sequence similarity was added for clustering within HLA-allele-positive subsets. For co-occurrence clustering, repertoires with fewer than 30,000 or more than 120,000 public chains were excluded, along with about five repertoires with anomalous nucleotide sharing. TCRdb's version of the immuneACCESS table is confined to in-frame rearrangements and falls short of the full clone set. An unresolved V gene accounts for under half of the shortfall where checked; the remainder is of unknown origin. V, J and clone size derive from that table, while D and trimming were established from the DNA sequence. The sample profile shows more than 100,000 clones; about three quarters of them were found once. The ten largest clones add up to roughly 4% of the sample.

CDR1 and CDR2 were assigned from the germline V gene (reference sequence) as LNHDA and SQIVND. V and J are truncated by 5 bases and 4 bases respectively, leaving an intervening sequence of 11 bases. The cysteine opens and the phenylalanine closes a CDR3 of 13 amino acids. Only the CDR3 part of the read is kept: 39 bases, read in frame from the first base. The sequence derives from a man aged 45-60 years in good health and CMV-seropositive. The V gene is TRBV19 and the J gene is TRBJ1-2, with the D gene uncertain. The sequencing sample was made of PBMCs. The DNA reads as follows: TGTGCCAGTAGTCTCGAGACTACCTATGGCTACACCTTC. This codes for CASSLETTYGYTF.